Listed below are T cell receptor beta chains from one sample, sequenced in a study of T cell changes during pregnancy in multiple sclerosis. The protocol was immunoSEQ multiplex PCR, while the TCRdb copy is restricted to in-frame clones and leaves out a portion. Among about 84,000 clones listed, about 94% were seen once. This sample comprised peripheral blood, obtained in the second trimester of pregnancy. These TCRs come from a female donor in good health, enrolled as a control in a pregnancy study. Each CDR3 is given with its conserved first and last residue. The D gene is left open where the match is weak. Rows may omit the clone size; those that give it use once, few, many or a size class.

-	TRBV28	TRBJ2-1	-	CASSLAQGGGQPEREQFF	TGTGCCAGCAGTTTGGCTCAGGGCGGCGGCCAACCGGAACGTGAGCAGTTCTTC
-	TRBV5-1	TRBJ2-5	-	CASTTTAGPRVETQYF	TGCGCCAGCACGACAACTGCGGGACCCCGAGTAGAGACCCAGTACTTC
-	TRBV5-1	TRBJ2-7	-	CASSAGSPSSYEQYF	TGCGCCAGCAGCGCGGGGTCCCCGAGCTCCTACGAGCAGTACTTC
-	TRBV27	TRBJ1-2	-	CASSFRGWGYGYTF	TGTGCCAGCAGTTTCAGGGGCTGGGGCTATGGCTACACCTTC
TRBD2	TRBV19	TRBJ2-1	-	CASSRSGSYNEQFF	TGTGCCAGTAGTAGGAGCGGGAGTTACAATGAGCAGTTCTTC
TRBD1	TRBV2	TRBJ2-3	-	CASSSTTGAHTDTQYF	TGTGCCAGCAGTTCAACGACAGGGGCGCACACAGATACGCAGTATTTT
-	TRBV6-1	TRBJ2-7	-	CASSEIPPREGGEQYF	TGTGCCAGCAGTGAAATACCCCCCCGGGAAGGGGGCGAGCAGTACTTC
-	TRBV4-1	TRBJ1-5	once	CASSQLSDQPQHF	TGCGCCAGCAGCCAGCTATCTGATCAGCCCCAGCATTTT
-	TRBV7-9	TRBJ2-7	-	CASSLLATGSSYEQYF	TGTGCCAGCAGCTTATTGGCCACGGGGAGCTCCTACGAGCAGTACTTC
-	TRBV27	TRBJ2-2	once	CASRFGRNTGELFF	TGTGCCAGCAGGTTCGGGAGGAACACCGGGGAGCTGTTTTTT
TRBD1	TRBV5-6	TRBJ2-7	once	CASSFGTGLAEQYF	TGTGCCAGCAGCTTCGGGACAGGGCTCGCCGAGCAGTACTTC
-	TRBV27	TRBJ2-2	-	CASSGHTYLELFF	TGTGCCAGCAGCGGACATACTTACCTAGAGCTGTTTTTT
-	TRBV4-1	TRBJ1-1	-	CASSHLSIAPGTEAFF	TGCGCCAGCAGCCACCTGTCGATTGCACCCGGCACTGAAGCTTTCTTT
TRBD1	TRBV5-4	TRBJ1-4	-	CASSRGQGEGKLFF	TGTGCCAGCAGCCGTGGACAGGGGGAAGGAAAACTGTTTTTT
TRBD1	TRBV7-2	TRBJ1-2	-	CASSSQTGDLYGYTF	TGTGCCAGCAGCTCACAAACAGGGGACCTATATGGCTACACCTTC
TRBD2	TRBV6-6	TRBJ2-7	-	CASRNNLAGGTHEQYF	TGTGCCAGCAGGAACAACCTAGCGGGTGGGACTCACGAGCAGTACTTC
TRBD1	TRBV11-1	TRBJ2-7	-	CASSRQGFSAYEQYF	TGTGCCAGCAGCAGACAGGGGTTTTCGGCGTACGAGCAGTACTTC
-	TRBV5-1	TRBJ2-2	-	CASSSTTRLGELFF	TGCGCCAGCAGCTCTACAACTAGGCTCGGGGAGCTGTTTTTT
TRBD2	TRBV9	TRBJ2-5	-	CASSVGLAGVRETQYF	TGTGCCAGCAGCGTCGGACTAGCGGGAGTACGGGAGACCCAGTACTTC
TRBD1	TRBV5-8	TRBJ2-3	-	CASSLQGAHFITDTQYF	TGTGCCAGCAGCCTACAGGGGGCTCATTTTATCACAGATACGCAGTATTTT
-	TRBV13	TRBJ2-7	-	CASSQGAGGPYF	TGTGCCAGCAGCCAGGGGGCGGGAGGGCCGTACTTC
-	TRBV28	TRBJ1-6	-	CASSLSGFISPLHF	TGTGCCAGCAGTTTATCAGGGTTCATTTCACCCCTCCACTTT
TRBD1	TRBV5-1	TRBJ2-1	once	CASSSRQGGTYNEQFF	TGCGCCAGCAGCTCTCGACAGGGGGGGACCTACAATGAGCAGTTCTTC
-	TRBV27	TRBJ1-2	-	CASSLIGESGYTF	TGTGCCAGCAGTTTAATCGGGGAAAGTGGCTACACCTTC
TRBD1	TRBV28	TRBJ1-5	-	CASSFWAGGMGQPQHF	TGTGCCAGCAGTTTTTGGGCAGGGGGTATGGGTCAGCCCCAGCATTTT
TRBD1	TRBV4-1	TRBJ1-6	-	CASSRGQGNNSPLHF	TGCGCCAGCAGCCGCGGACAGGGAAATAATTCACCCCTCCACTTT
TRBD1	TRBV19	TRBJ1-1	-	CASSIGTGGSEAFF	TGTGCCAGTAGTATCGGGACAGGGGGGTCTGAAGCTTTCTTT
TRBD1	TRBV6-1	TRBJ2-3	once	CASSEAQGTGADTQYF	TGTGCCAGCAGTGAAGCCCAGGGGACAGGGGCAGATACGCAGTATTTT
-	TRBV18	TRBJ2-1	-	CASSPRARQIYEQFF	TGTGCCAGCTCACCACGGGCTCGCCAGATATATGAGCAGTTCTTC
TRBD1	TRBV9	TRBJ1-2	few	CASSVGQINYGYTF	TGTGCCAGCAGCGTGGGACAGATTAACTATGGCTACACCTTC
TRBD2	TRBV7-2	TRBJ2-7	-	CASSLAGLAGGSDEQYF	TGTGCCAGCAGCTTAGCCGGACTAGCGGGAGGATCCGACGAGCAGTACTTC
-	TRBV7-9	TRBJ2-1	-	CASSLEVLAHNEQFF	TGTGCCAGCAGCTTAGAAGTACTAGCCCACAATGAGCAGTTCTTC
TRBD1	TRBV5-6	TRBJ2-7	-	CASSWGQGAYEQYF	TGTGCCAGCAGCTGGGGACAGGGGGCATACGAGCAGTACTTC
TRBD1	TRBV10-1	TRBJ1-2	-	CASNPSRGLRGYTF	TGCGCCAGCAACCCCTCCAGGGGGCTACGAGGCTACACCTTC
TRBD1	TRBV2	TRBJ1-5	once	CASSRQGGYSNQPQHF	TGTGCCAGCAGTAGACAGGGTGGATATAGCAATCAGCCCCAGCATTTT
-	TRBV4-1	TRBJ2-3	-	CASSQVRGSTQYF	TGCGCCAGCAGCCAAGTCAGGGGATCTACGCAGTATTTT
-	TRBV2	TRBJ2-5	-	CATAGEVGGTQYF	TGTGCCACAGCAGGAGAGGTGGGGGGGACCCAGTACTTC
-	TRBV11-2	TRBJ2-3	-	CASSSRGGLLAQYF	TGTGCCAGCAGCTCACGCGGAGGGCTATTGGCGCAGTATTTT
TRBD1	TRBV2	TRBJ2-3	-	CASSEAPPTGEGDTQYF	TGTGCCAGCAGTGAAGCCCCCCCGACAGGGGAAGGAGATACGCAGTATTTT
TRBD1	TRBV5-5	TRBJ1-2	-	CASSPGQENYGYTF	TGTGCCAGCAGCCCGGGACAGGAGAACTATGGCTACACCTTC
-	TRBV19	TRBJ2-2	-	CASSIFGVTGELFF	TGTGCCAGTAGTATCTTTGGAGTCACCGGGGAGCTGTTTTTT
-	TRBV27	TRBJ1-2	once	CASSHPQGQSYTF	TGTGCCAGCAGCCACCCTCAGGGGCAGAGCTACACCTTC
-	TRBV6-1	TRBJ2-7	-	CASTNRGSRSEQYF	TGTGCCAGCACCAATCGGGGGTCTCGGAGCGAGCAGTACTTC
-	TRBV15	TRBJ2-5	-	CATSRDTGSQYF	TGTGCCACCAGCAGAGATACGGGTTCCCAGTACTTC
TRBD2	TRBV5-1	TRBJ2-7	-	CASTRGASGTTYEQYF	TGCGCCAGCACCCGCGGAGCTAGCGGGACAACCTACGAGCAGTACTTC
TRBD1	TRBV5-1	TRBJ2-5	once	CASSLGQGGQETQYF	TGCGCCAGCAGCCTGGGACAGGGTGGACAAGAGACCCAGTACTTC
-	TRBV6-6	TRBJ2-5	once	CASSFSGRQETQYF	TGTGCCAGCAGTTTCAGCGGAAGACAAGAGACCCAGTACTTC
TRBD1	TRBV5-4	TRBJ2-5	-	CASFPGTGREETQYF	TGTGCCAGCTTTCCCGGGACAGGGAGAGAAGAGACCCAGTACTTC
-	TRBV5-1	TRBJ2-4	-	CASSLDYGNKNIQYF	TGCGCCAGCAGCTTGGATTACGGTAACAAAAACATTCAGTACTTC
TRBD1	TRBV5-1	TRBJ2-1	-	CASNLAGDRGQVGPTREQFF	TGCGCCAGCAACCTGGCCGGGGACAGGGGTCAGGTGGGGCCCACAAGGGAGCAGTTCTTC
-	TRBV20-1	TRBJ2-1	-	CSGSRENEQFF	TGCAGTGGATCGAGGGAGAATGAGCAGTTCTTC
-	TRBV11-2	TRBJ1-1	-	CASSLYPDMLPEAFF	TGTGCCAGCAGCCTGTACCCGGACATGCTCCCTGAAGCTTTCTTT